The rows below give T cell receptor beta chains drawn from one sample of a study of cytomegalovirus exposure and HLA in healthy donors. Assay: immunoSEQ multiplex PCR; the TCRdb copy retains only in-frame clones and omits some. The table includes 90,000 to 140,000 clones, 83% detected once. The specimen sequenced was PBMCs. The receptors were gathered from a man younger than 35 in good health and CMV-seronegative. The CDR3 runs from the conserved cysteine through the conserved F or W. D genes are given only for firm matches. Part of the rows lack a size; the others show once, few, many or a class for expanded clones.

12 | - | TRBJ2-3 | TRBV7-9 | - | CASSSSSGTQYF | TGTGCCAGCAGCTCTAGCTCGGGTACGCAGTATTTT
18 | - | TRBJ1-5 | TRBV10-1 | TRBD1 | CASSDRVRGAQGNQPQHF | TGCGCCAGCAGTGATAGGGTCAGGGGGGCGCAGGGTAATCAGCCCCAGCATTTT
14 | - | TRBJ2-7 | TRBV7-8 | - | CASSSRLLTYEQYF | TGTGCCAGCAGCTCCCGACTCTTAACCTACGAGCAGTACTTC
14 | once | TRBJ2-5 | TRBV11-2 | - | CASSLAGFGETQYF | TGTGCCAGCAGCTTAGCAGGGTTTGGGGAGACCCAGTACTTC
19 | - | TRBJ1-2 | TRBV7-9 | TRBD1 | CASSPSGQGARWGDYGYTF | TGTGCCAGCAGCCCCTCGGGACAGGGGGCGCGGTGGGGAGACTATGGCTACACCTTC
16 | - | TRBJ1-1 | TRBV6-6 | - | CASRQARKAGGTEAFF | TGTGCCAGCAGACAGGCACGGAAGGCGGGGGGCACTGAAGCTTTCTTT
13 | - | TRBJ2-7 | TRBV5-6 | TRBD1 | CASSWDRAHEQYF | TGTGCCAGCAGCTGGGACAGGGCGCACGAGCAGTACTTC
18 | - | TRBJ2-2 | TRBV5-1 | TRBD2 | CASSPGLAGGPNTGELFF | TGCGCCAGCAGCCCAGGCCTAGCGGGAGGGCCAAACACCGGGGAGCTGTTTTTT
14 | - | TRBJ1-2 | TRBV5-4 | - | CASSALAAETGYTF | TGTGCCAGCAGCGCCCTAGCGGCAGAGACTGGCTACACCTTC
15 | - | TRBJ1-6 | TRBV14 | TRBD1 | CASSQEGQGDSPLHF | TGTGCCAGCAGCCAAGAGGGACAGGGGGATTCACCCCTCCACTTT
17 | - | TRBJ1-5 | TRBV6-1 | TRBD1 | CASSGKQGSVGNQPQHF | TGTGCCAGCAGTGGCAAACAGGGGTCGGTGGGCAATCAGCCCCAGCATTTT
12 | - | TRBJ1-1 | TRBV7-2 | - | CASSATGVQAFF | TGTGCCAGCAGCGCCACAGGCGTTCAAGCTTTCTTT
19 | - | TRBJ2-2 | TRBV7-2 | TRBD2 | CASPAPGLAGGPRTGELFF | TGTGCCAGCCCCGCTCCGGGACTAGCGGGAGGGCCTAGGACCGGGGAGCTGTTTTTT
13 | - | TRBJ2-7 | TRBV30 | TRBD1 | CAWSAGTGDEQYF | TGTGCCTGGAGTGCGGGGACAGGGGACGAGCAGTACTTC
15 | - | TRBJ1-4 | TRBV4-1 | - | CASSHEGGRREKLFF | TGCGCCAGCAGCCATGAGGGGGGGAGGAGGGAAAAACTGTTTTTT
15 | few | TRBJ1-1 | TRBV5-6 | TRBD1 | CASSFLPGQGFEAFF | TGTGCCAGCAGTTTTCTCCCGGGACAGGGGTTTGAAGCTTTCTTT
13 | once | TRBJ2-5 | TRBV7-8 | TRBD1 | CASSFDRVETQYF | TGTGCCAGCAGCTTCGACAGGGTGGAGACCCAGTACTTC